One and the same sample provided the 15 T cell receptor beta chains below, sequenced in a study of read filtering for tumor transcriptome and immune sequencing (dated by TCRdb to about 2020). Sequenced on an Illumina HiSeq 4000. Starting from 350 to 500 ng RNA, TCR libraries were constructed with the Immunoverse kit using molecular barcoded adaptors that cover the alpha/delta and beta/gamma chains. Using fastp at Q25 and MiXCR, TCRdb reprocessed the public reads and kept productive beta chains. Under each unique CDR3 protein, matching rows form one entry showing the most common genes and DNA. This sample has 12,000 to 15,000 distinct CDR3 sequences in its table, and roughly 22% of those were observed once. The leading ten clones occupy around 80% of the sample. Source material: a population of CD138-negative cells sorted from bone marrow. The meaning of the sample's cell subset or site label: bone marrow mononuclear cells depleted of CD138+ plasma/myeloma cells by negative magnetic selection. Receptors originate from a donor aged 40 or over with multiple myeloma.

This clonotype has ten or more counts. The chain employs TRBV4-2 and TRBJ1-2, with 7 positions matching TRBD1. Trimming at V came to 0 bases and at J to 3 bases, leaving 4 bases not matched to a gene. Germline loops: CDR1 LGHNA, CDR2 YNFKEQ. The CDR3 is 15 amino acids. The CDR3 loop is CASSQDPTGDYGYTF. The DNA of the CDR3 is TGTGCCAGCAGCCAAGATCCTACAGGGGACTATGGCTACACCTTC.

This clonotype came up many times. The V and J genes are TRBV11-2 and TRBJ2-5, with D hard to call. The V gene's germline CDR1 is SGHAT and CDR2 FQNNGV. The CDR3 spans 16 residues. V lost 2 bases, J lost 4 bases, and 17 bases lay in between. This CDR3 is CASSLHGRGSRETQYF. The CDR3 coding sequence is TGTGCCAGCAGCTTACACGGCAGAGGATCCCGAGAGACCCAGTACTTC.

There are many counts of this clonotype. This chain connects TRBV29-1 to TRBJ2-5; tentatively, D is TRBD1 (6 bases). The CDR3 consists of 12 residues. Germline CDR1 reads SQVTM; CDR2 reads ANQGSEA. Trimming removed 3 bases from V and 5 bases from J, with 10 bases in between. The CDR3 DNA is TGCAGCGTTGATCCAGGGGTCGAGACCCAGTACTTC. It translates to CSVDPGVETQYF.

This clonotype was counted many times. The chain employs TRBV7-2 and TRBJ2-1; 11 nucleotides line up with TRBD2. J was trimmed by 6 bases and V by 7 bases; bases with no gene match: 8. The germline V gene encodes CDR1 SGHTA and CDR2 FQGNSA. The CDR3 extends over 15 amino acids. CDR3 sequence reads: CASTLTSGMFNEQFF. The CDR3 region has the DNA TGTGCCAGCACCCTGACTAGCGGGATGTTCAATGAGCAGTTCTTC.

The chain carries TRBV5-1 and TRBJ2-2; D is undetermined. Germline V CDR1 and CDR2: SGHRS, YFSETQ. V shed 4 bases and J shed 6 bases, with 13 bases lying between them. This CDR3 has 14 residues. CDR3 protein: CASSPRPDAGELFF. In DNA, the CDR3 is TGCGCCAGCAGCCCCCGCCCAGACGCCGGGGAGCTGTTTTTT.

This chain connects TRBV7-9 to TRBJ1-2, with 11 bases identical to TRBD1. The germline CDR1 and CDR2 sequences are SEHNR and FQNEAQ (reference sequence). This CDR3 region has 16 residues. V lost 3 bases and J lost 4; bases outside the gene matches: 7. The CDR3 region is CASSLSKGQGAYGYTF. CDR3 bases: TGTGCCAGCAGCTTGTCAAAAGGACAGGGGGCCTATGGCTACACCTTC.

This clonotype was seen repeatedly, ten times or more. The rearrangement joins TRBV20-1 to TRBJ1-4; D perhaps matches TRBD1 (6 bases). V dropped 0 bases and J dropped 7 bases, with 12 bases sitting between them. The CDR3 loop spans 14 amino acids. Germline V CDR1 and CDR2: DFQATT, SNEGSKA (reference sequence). The DNA for the CDR3 is TGCAGTGCTAGAGATCCCAGGGGAGGTGAAAAACTGTTTTTT. Its protein is CSARDPRGGEKLFF.

In its sample, this clonotype was seen many times. The rearrangement joins TRBV7-2 to TRBJ2-3, with 10 bases fitting TRBD2. CDR1 and CDR2 from the germline V gene are SGHTA and FQGNSA. V shed 5 bases and J 3 bases; nucleotides not matched to a gene: 8. The CDR3 is 16 amino acids. The CDR3 DNA follows: TGTGCCAGCAGCCCGGCGGCTAGCGGGGGTACAGATACGCAGTATTTT. Its protein product is CASSPAASGGTDTQYF.

The V and J genes are TRBV12-3 or TRBV12-4 and TRBJ2-3; D not certain. There are 12 residues in the CDR3. The ends were cut back, 8 bases at V and 3 bases at J, with 9 bases in the middle. CDR3 nucleotides: TGTGCCAGCGCTCATGCGACAGATACGCAGTATTTT. It is translated as CASAHATDTQYF.

At least ten counts were recorded for this clonotype. V gene TRBV4-1 combines with J gene TRBJ2-7, with D unclear. The germline V and J ends were trimmed by 1 base and 3 bases, with 7 bases remaining between them. The length of the CDR3 is 13 residues. Per the germline V gene, CDR1 is MGHRA and CDR2 is YSYEKL. CDR3 nucleotides: TGCGCCAGCAGCCAAGTCGTGGACTACGAGCAGTACTTC. This encodes CASSQVVDYEQYF.

This clonotype is categorized as medium-sized. The chain uses TRBV20-1 and TRBJ2-1; no firm D call. CDR3 length: 12 residues. V dropped 2 bases and J dropped 6 bases, with 8 bases sitting between them. The V gene's germline CDR1 is DFQATT and CDR2 SNEGSKA (reference sequence). CDR3 region: CSARPSFNEQFF. Here the CDR3 DNA reads TGCAGTGCTAGACCGAGTTTCAATGAGCAGTTCTTC.

This rearrangement joins TRBV28 to TRBJ2-3; D not resolved. Trimming left V 2 bases short and J 2 bases short, with 11 bases between. CDR1 is MDHEN and CDR2 is SYDVKM in the germline V gene. This CDR3 comprises 15 residues. The CDR3 sequence is CASSLQISNTDTQYF. CDR3 nucleotides: TGTGCCAGCAGTTTACAGATCTCTAACACAGATACGCAGTATTTT.

At least ten counts were recorded for this clonotype. The rearrangement links TRBV12-5 to TRBJ2-1; D unresolved. The CDR3 loop spans 14 amino acids. Trimming pared 5 bases from V and 4 bases from J, leaving 12 bases between. Germline-derived CDR1 and CDR2 are LGHNT and FRNRAP. The CDR3: CASGHETRYNEQFF. The CDR3 nucleotides read TGTGCTAGTGGTCACGAGACAAGGTACAATGAGCAGTTCTTC. The full variable domain, completed using reference TRBV12-5 and TRBJ2-1, is DARVTQTPRHKVTEMGQEVTMRCQPILGHNTVFWYRQTMMQGLELLAYFRNRAPLDDSGMPKDRFSAEMPDATLATLKIQPSEPRDSAVYFCASGHETRYNEQFFGPGTRLTVL.

This clonotype occurred many times. One end of the junction fails to match germline, which may point to a read error. This sequence joins TRBV4-2 and TRBJ2-5; D gene ambiguous. Germline V lookup: CDR1 LGHNA, CDR2 YNFKEQ. The CDR3 consists of 13 residues. The CDR3 DNA sequence: TGCGCCAGCAGCCAAGGACGAGGAGAGACCCAGTACTTC. Its protein product is CASSQGRGETQYF.

This clonotype was seen repeatedly, ten times or more. V is TRBV29-1 and J is TRBJ2-7; 11 positions agree with TRBD2. Germline V lookup: CDR1 SQVTM, CDR2 ANQGSEA. The CDR3 spans 12 residues. The V gene end was trimmed by 7 bases and the J gene end by 7 bases; junction bases not matched to a gene: 6. CDR3 DNA: TGCAGCGCCGGGACTAGCGGTGTTGAGCAGTACTTC. Amino acid sequence: CSAGTSGVEQYF.